Below are 17 T cell receptor beta chains sequenced from a single sample in a study of beta chain features in type 1 diabetes. The isolated RNA, all of it, was reverse transcribed, so expressed TCRB transcripts were what got sequenced. Profiled with immunoSEQ multiplex PCR; TCRdb holds only in-frame clones, not every one. The profile shows 300,000 to 350,000 clones, around a fifth of them singletons. Sequenced material: naive CD4+ T cells from blood. All receptors derive from a young woman in good health.

This clone was counted between two and nine times. The chain recombines TRBV4-1 with TRBJ2-7; TRBD2 aligns across 13 bases. CDR1 MGHRA and CDR2 YSYEKL come from the germline V gene. The CDR3 is 15 amino acids. V was clipped by 0 bases and J by 12 bases; unmatched bases: 8. CDR3 in DNA: TGCGCCAGCAGCCAAGAGAGGACTAGCGGGAGCAGAGCGTACTTC. Translating gives CASSQERTSGSRAYF.

This clone has more than one count but fewer than ten. The gene calls are TRBV5-4 and TRBJ2-2; D is unresolved. CDR1 is SGHNT and CDR2 is YYREEE in the germline V gene (reference sequence). The CDR3 length is 15 residues. V lost 2 bases, J lost 0 bases, and 8 bases lay in between. This CDR3 is CASSFTVTNTGELFF. CDR3 nucleotides: TGTGCCAGCAGCTTTACGGTCACGAACACCGGGGAGCTGTTTTTT.

With regard to this clone: This same CDR3 is encoded by further DNA sequences in the sample. The rearrangement joins TRBV18 to TRBJ2-1; maybe TRBD2 (6 bases). The V gene's germline CDR1 is KGHSH and CDR2 LQKENI. CDR3 length: 13 amino acids. V lost 0 bases, J lost 6 bases, and 6 bases lay in between. The CDR3 DNA follows: TGTGCCAGCTCACCACCGGGGGGCAATGAGCAGTTCTTC. This sequence encodes CASSPPGGNEQFF.

This clone occurred a few times. The J gene is TRBJ1-1, the V gene TRBV5-1; D is perhaps TRBD1 (5 bases). Germline V gene sequence: CDR1 SGHRS, CDR2 YFSETQ. Trimming took 0 bases from V and 1 from J, leaving 13 bases between them. This CDR3 has 16 amino acids. CDR3 sequence reads: CASSLGTGTANTEAFF. The CDR3 DNA reads TGCGCCAGCAGCTTGGGAACAGGCACAGCGAACACTGAAGCTTTCTTT.

This clone was counted a few times. The chain joins TRBV5-5 to TRBJ2-6; tentative D call: TRBD1 (6 bases). The CDR3 runs to 18 residues. Germline loops: CDR1 SGHKS, CDR2 YYEKEE (reference sequence). The V and J ends lost 1 base and 0 bases respectively, with 14 bases between them. The CDR3 is CASSLIRDTGSGANVLTF. The DNA for the CDR3 is TGTGCCAGCAGCTTGATTAGGGACACCGGCTCTGGGGCCAACGTCCTGACTTTC.

This clone was observed a handful of times. V usage is TRBV2 and J usage is TRBJ2-1; possible D gene TRBD2, 5 bases. V lost 5 bases to trimming and J lost 9 bases, with 11 bases between them. Looked up from germline, CDR1 is SNHLY and CDR2 is FYNNEI. This CDR3 is built from 12 residues. DNA of the CDR3: TGTGCCAGCAGTTACGGAGAGGGTGAGCAGTTCTTC. This sequence encodes CASSYGEGEQFF.

This clone was counted only a few times. The J gene is TRBJ1-2, the V gene TRBV15; 11 positions agree with TRBD1. The germline V gene has CDR1 LNHNV and CDR2 YYDKDF (reference sequence). The junction had 6 bases not matched to a gene; V was cut back by 5 bases and J by 4 bases. The CDR3 is made up of 15 amino acids. The chain's CDR3 is CATSGGQGVGYGYTF. The CDR3 DNA reads as TGTGCCACCAGCGGGGGACAGGGGGTAGGCTATGGCTACACCTTC. The variable domain in full, completed from reference TRBV15 and TRBJ1-2, reads DAMVIQNPRYQVTQFGKPVTLSCSQTLNHNVMYWYQQKSSQAPKLLFHYYDKDFNNEADTPDNFQSRRPNTSFCFLDIRSPGLGDTAMYLCATSGGQGVGYGYTFGSGTRLTVV.

The chain combines TRBV7-8 with TRBJ2-1, with D maybe TRBD2 (7 bases). The CDR3 has 15 amino acids. Germline V gene data show CDR1 as SGHVS and CDR2 as FQNEAQ. V lost 7 bases, J lost 9 bases, and 22 bases lay in between. CDR3 coding DNA: TGTGCCAGCATTAAAAGGGGGGGGCCGGGCACTGAGCAGTTCTTC. Translating it yields CASIKRGGPGTEQFF.

This chain links TRBV11-2 with TRBJ2-2; the D is unclear. There are 12 residues in the CDR3. Germline V CDR1 and CDR2: SGHAT, FQNNGV. V was trimmed by 5 bases and J by 8 bases, leaving 9 bases between them. This CDR3 is CASSHPRGELFF. The CDR3 DNA follows: TGTGCCAGCAGCCACCCCAGGGGGGAGCTGTTTTTT.

The V call is TRBV9, the J call TRBJ1-2; the D is unclear. Trimming removed 4 bases from V and 2 bases from J, with 9 bases in between. Per germline, CDR1 SGDLS and CDR2 YYNGEE. The CDR3 covers 13 residues. In nucleotides, the CDR3 is TGTGCCAGCAGCCCCGGGGTAAACTATGGCTACACCTTC. It encodes CASSPGVNYGYTF.

The chain employs TRBV29-1 and TRBJ2-5; D possibly corresponds to TRBD1 (6 bases). Germline CDR1 and CDR2: SQVTM and ANQGSEA. Trimming cost V 3 bases and J 5 bases, with 19 bases left between them. The CDR3 has 15 residues. CDR3 DNA: TGCAGCGTTGACCAAGGGACAACACGGTTGGAGACCCAGTACTTC. Protein product: CSVDQGTTRLETQYF.

J is TRBJ1-3 and V is TRBV4-1, with D maybe TRBD1 (5 bases). Trimming removed 3 bases from V and 0 bases from J, with 12 bases in between. The CDR3 contains 16 residues. Germline V gene sequence: CDR1 MGHRA, CDR2 YSYEKL. The CDR3 reads CASSHPGLYSGNTIYF. CDR3 nucleotides: TGCGCCAGCAGCCATCCGGGACTGTACTCTGGAAACACCATATATTTT.

The chain has TRBV7-9 and TRBJ2-7; 7 nucleotides align to TRBD1. V was pared by 1 base and J by 2 bases, with 8 bases of the junction left unmatched. Germline V gene sequence: CDR1 SEHNR, CDR2 FQNEAQ (reference sequence). This CDR3 contains 16 residues. The CDR3 DNA reads TGTGCCAGCAGCTTAGGCCCCGGACAGGCTACCTACGAGCAGTACTTC. The encoded protein is CASSLGPGQATYEQYF. The full variable domain, completed using reference TRBV7-9 and TRBJ2-7, is DTGVSQNPRHKITKRGQNVTFRCDPISEHNRLYWYRQTLGQGPEFLTYFQNEAQLEKSRLLSDRFSAERPKGSFSTLEIQRTEQGDSAMYLCASSLGPGQATYEQYFGPGTRLTVT.

This clone was seen a handful of times. V is TRBV5-1 and J is TRBJ2-3; D uncertain. The CDR3 extends over 14 amino acids. Per the germline V gene, CDR1 is SGHRS and CDR2 is YFSETQ. V lost 0 bases, J lost 1 base, and 6 bases lay in between. The CDR3 region has the DNA TGCGCCAGCAGCTTGGCCCAGGGCACAGATACGCAGTATTTT. Amino acids: CASSLAQGTDTQYF.

V is TRBV30 and J is TRBJ2-2; 8 nucleotides agree with TRBD1. V dropped 0 bases and J dropped 5; count of bases not matched to a gene: 5. This CDR3 spans 15 amino acids. Germline CDR1 GTSNPN, CDR2 SVGIG (reference sequence). In DNA form, the CDR3 reads TGTGCCTGGAGTGTCGGACAGGGCGGAACCGGGGAGCTGTTTTTT. Its translation is CAWSVGQGGTGELFF.

This clone was observed a handful of times. V usage is TRBV7-9 and J usage is TRBJ1-5; no clear D. Germline V lookup: CDR1 SEHNR, CDR2 FQNEAQ (reference sequence). Trimming removed 5 bases from V and 5 bases from J, with 10 bases in between. This CDR3 spans 13 amino acids. The CDR3 protein is CASSPQGDQPQHF. CDR3 coding DNA: TGTGCCAGCAGCCCTCAAGGAGATCAGCCCCAGCATTTT.

This sequence joins TRBV23-1 and TRBJ2-2; 9 bases agree with TRBD2. TRBV23-1 is classed as an ORF, of uncertain function. The CDR3 consists of 19 residues. Trimming took 1 base from V and 1 from J; bases not matched to a gene: 10. The CDR3 DNA reads as TGCGCCAGCAGTCAATATTATCCTAGCGGGGTCTTGAACACCGGGGAGCTGTTTTTT. Protein: CASSQYYPSGVLNTGELFF.